These 18 T cell receptor beta chains came from one sample sequenced in a study of blood T cells in healthy people across ages. Primed by a sample-barcoded 5' primer and a J-beta primer mix, a second PCR proceeded for roughly 7 to 11 cycles. TCRdb re-analysed the 5' RACE reads in MiXCR, keeping a single row per CDR3 protein. The sample consists of hundreds of thousands of distinct CDR3 sequences, around 68% of them appearing once. Material: blood. The receptors shown here come from a man under 40 in good health.

J is TRBJ1-2 and V is TRBV13, with TRBD1 as a possible D gene (6 bases). The CDR3 runs 15 residues. Between the trimmed V and J ends, which lost 1 base and 2 bases, there was a span of 11 bases. Germline CDR1 PRHDT, CDR2 FYEKMQ (reference sequence). The CDR3 spells CASSLERQVNYGYTF. In DNA, the CDR3 is TGTGCCAGCAGCTTAGAGAGACAGGTGAACTATGGCTACACCTTC.

The V call is TRBV12-3 or TRBV12-4, the J call TRBJ2-7, with D unclear. Trimming left V 6 bases short and J 3 bases short, with 9 bases between. This CDR3 spans 12 amino acids. The CDR3 sequence is CASSSIDYEQYF. CDR3 DNA sequence: TGTGCCAGCAGCTCGATCGACTACGAGCAGTACTTC.

The chain joins TRBV3-1 to TRBJ2-5; no firm D call. Germline V lookup: CDR1 LGHDT, CDR2 YNNKEL (reference sequence). V lost 1 base, J lost 6 bases, and 6 bases lay in between. This CDR3 has 12 amino acids. The CDR3 protein is CASSQVGQTQYF. CDR3 nucleotides: TGTGCCAGCAGCCAAGTAGGGCAGACCCAGTACTTC.

The chain links TRBV7-9 to TRBJ2-7, with D possibly TRBD1 on 5 matching bases. The ends were cut back, 1 base at V and 2 bases at J, with 18 bases in the middle. Germline V gives CDR1 SEHNR, CDR2 FQNEAQ (reference sequence). The CDR3 length is 17 residues. In nucleotides, the CDR3 is TGTGCCAGCAGCTTAGGCCCTCAGAGGTGGGGCACCTACGAGCAGTACTTC. Its translation is CASSLGPQRWGTYEQYF.

The rearrangement uses TRBV3-1 and TRBJ1-2; unclear D gene. CDR1 LGHDT and CDR2 YNNKEL come from the germline V gene (reference sequence). The ends were cut back, 3 bases at V and 8 bases at J, with 16 bases in the middle. The CDR3 extends over 14 amino acids. The CDR3 DNA follows: TGTGCCAGCAGCCAGTCGGGGAAAGTTGCGGGCTACACCTTC. Amino acids: CASSQSGKVAGYTF.

This clonotype was picked up many times. CDR3 in amino acids: CSVEWEGSGTEAFF. CDR3 DNA: TGCAGCGTTGAATGGGAAGGGAGTGGCACTGAAGCTTTCTTT. V is TRBV29-1 and J is TRBJ1-1; D not certain. From germline, CDR1 is SQVTM and CDR2 ANQGSEA. The V end lost 2 bases, the J end lost 4 bases, and 14 bases lay between the germline ends. The CDR3 totals 14 residues.

The gene calls are TRBV25-1 and TRBJ2-7; the match to TRBD1 covers 8 bases. Unmatched junction bases numbered 11, after V lost 5 bases and J lost 5 bases. The CDR3 is 15 amino acids. Germline CDR1 is MGHDK and CDR2 is SYGVNS. The CDR3 DNA reads as TGTGCCAGCAGTACGGACAGGGAGGTTGACCACGAGCAGTACTTC. Protein sequence: CASSTDREVDHEQYF.

The J gene is TRBJ2-3, the V gene TRBV3-1, with no clear D. Trimming left V 1 base short and J 6 bases short, with 20 bases between. This CDR3 has 17 residues. CDR1 is LGHDT and CDR2 is YNNKEL in the germline V gene (reference sequence). In DNA, the CDR3 is TGTGCCAGCAGCCAAGCCTCCCGCAGGCAGGTCGGCGATACGCAGTATTTT. Translation gives CASSQASRRQVGDTQYF.

This CDR3 is CSTRTGGNYGYTF. CDR3 in DNA: TGCAGCACTAGGACAGGGGGGAACTATGGCTACACCTTC. This chain links TRBV29-1 with TRBJ1-2, with 10 bases lining up with TRBD1. Per the germline V gene, CDR1 is SQVTM and CDR2 is ANQGSEA. Trimming removed 8 bases from V and 2 bases from J; junction bases left unmatched: 5. The CDR3 contains 13 residues.

CDR3 amino acids: CASSYLGATYEQYF. The CDR3 DNA follows: TGTGCCAGCAGTTATCTGGGCGCAACCTACGAGCAGTACTTC. The rearrangement joins TRBV6-5 to TRBJ2-7; D not resolved. V was clipped by 3 bases and J by 2 bases, with 11 bases between them. CDR3 length equals 14 residues. Germline CDR1 and CDR2: MNHEY and SVGAGI.

The chain couples TRBV24-1 to TRBJ2-3; no firm D call. The length of the CDR3 is 16 residues. Germline V gives CDR1 KGHDR, CDR2 SFDVKD. V gave up 0 bases and J gave up 5 bases, with 14 bases separating them. This CDR3 reads CATSDLQWAGIDTQYF. The CDR3 DNA follows: TGTGCCACCAGTGATTTGCAATGGGCAGGAATAGATACGCAGTATTTT.

CDR3 nucleotide sequence: TGCAGCGTTTGGACAGTTGATAGCACAGATACGCAGTATTTT. Amino acid sequence: CSVWTVDSTDTQYF. V is TRBV29-1 and J is TRBJ2-3; D may be TRBD1 (6 bases). V gave up 5 bases and J gave up 0 bases, with 12 bases separating them. The germline gives CDR1 SQVTM, CDR2 ANQGSEA. CDR3 length: 14 residues.

The chain joins TRBV7-8 to TRBJ2-7; 8 nucleotides agree with TRBD1. The CDR3 loop spans 14 amino acids. The junction had 7 bases not matched to a gene; V was cut back by 4 bases and J by 5 bases. The germline CDR1 and CDR2 sequences are SGHVS and FQNEAQ. The CDR3: CASSSDRVTNEQYF. The DNA for the CDR3 is TGTGCCAGCAGCTCGGACAGGGTGACGAACGAGCAGTACTTC.

The V gene is TRBV24-1, the J gene TRBJ2-5; 7 bases are a match to TRBD2. Per the germline V gene, CDR1 is KGHDR and CDR2 is SFDVKD. The V segment lost 3 bases and the J segment 6 bases; nucleotides outside the gene matches: 9. The CDR3 is made up of 15 amino acids. The CDR3 sequence: CATSDPWEGEKTQYF. The CDR3 DNA reads as TGTGCCACCAGTGATCCCTGGGAGGGCGAGAAGACCCAGTACTTC.

The genes are TRBV6-1 and TRBJ2-1; D is perhaps TRBD1 (5 bases). The CDR3 is 15 amino acids. V was cut by 2 bases and J by 5 bases, with 13 bases left in between. Germline V gene lookup returns CDR1 MNHNS and CDR2 SASEGT. The CDR3: CASSETRALNNEQFF. CDR3 coding DNA: TGTGCCAGCAGTGAAACCAGGGCTTTAAACAATGAGCAGTTCTTC.

The CDR3 region is CASSGRGQTTDTQYF. CDR3 sequence (DNA): TGTGCCAGCAGCGGACGGGGACAGACGACAGATACGCAGTATTTT. The chain combines TRBV9 with TRBJ2-3; 7 nucleotides align to TRBD1. The CDR3 has 15 amino acids. Trimming removed 3 bases from V and 3 bases from J; junction bases left unmatched: 7. CDR1 is SGDLS, CDR2 YYNGEE, per germline. The full variable domain, rest sourced from reference TRBV9 and TRBJ2-3, is DSGVTQTPKHLITATGQRVTLRCSPRSGDLSVYWYQQSLDQGLQFLIQYYNGEERAKGNILERFSAQQFPDLHSELNLSSLELGDSALYFCASSGRGQTTDTQYFGPGTRLTVL.

A note on this clonotype: A much larger clone lies one base from this, so it may be a read error. The chain joins TRBV4-2 to TRBJ1-2; a weak D match, TRBD1 (5 bases). Germline values: CDR1 LGHNA, CDR2 YNFKEQ. V lost 1 base and J 5 bases, leaving 14 bases between the germline ends. The CDR3 contains 15 residues. The CDR3 sequence: CASSQGIGTAYGYTF. CDR3 coding DNA: TGTGCCAGCAGCCAAGGGATCGGGACGGCGTATGGCTACACCTTC.

The chain has TRBV6-6 and TRBJ1-2, with 9 bases aligning to TRBD1. The CDR3 has 15 amino acids. Germline CDR1 and CDR2: MNHNY and SVGAGI (reference sequence). The trim removed 4 bases at V and 7 bases at J, leaving 10 bases unmatched. The CDR3 coding sequence is TGTGCCAGCAGTTTTCCGGGACAGGGTTCTGGTGGCTACACCTTC. This encodes CASSFPGQGSGGYTF.